This T cell receptor (beta chain) emerged from a study of shared clonotypes between healthy human individuals. Overall study context: Three plates each covered CD4 naive and memory; CD8 naive two, CD8 memory one.

In regard to this clone: Its antigen is undetermined. Other nucleotide sequences from this sample produce the same CDR3.

Data came from immunoSEQ multiplex PCR; TCRdb stores just in-frame clones and leaves some out. The repertoire holds about 2.3 million clones, with 85% to 95% as singletons. The study's findings and limits: With several donors compared, about 5% of naive CD4 clonotypes were shared. Non-shared clonotypes were found to have lower generation probabilities than the clonotypes that were shared by all four of the sorted-subset donors.

The receptor was derived from a man aged 18 to 30 in good health. Some clones in this sample may be carry-over from other donors' samples. Sequencing used naive CD4+ T cells from PBMCs. The subset denotes: CD45RA+ positively selected.

CDR3 DNA: TGCGCCAGCAGCTTAACAGGGGGCGCAGAGACCCAGTACTTC. It specifies CASSLTGGAETQYF. This sequence joins TRBV5-1 and TRBJ2-5; TRBD1 matches 9 bases. The CDR3 runs 14 residues. Per the germline V gene, CDR1 is SGHRS and CDR2 is YFSETQ. V dropped 2 bases and J dropped 4; count of bases not matched to a gene: 3.